This TCR beta chain was sequenced during a study of T cells in Graves' hyperthyroidism and ophthalmopathy (dated 2019 in TCRdb). Looking at the study overall: Peripheral blood was sampled at the time of initial diagnosis, prior to any treatment. TCR V-J signatures able to tell the groups apart were searched for in a discovery cohort of 100 patients, of whom roughly 42 had Graves' ophthalmopathy and around 58 had stable Graves' hyperthyroidism. Prospective prediction of ophthalmopathy was tested in an independent validation cohort consisting of some 19 hyperthyroidism patients and some 16 patients who later progressed to ophthalmopathy. For training and testing, the 100 patients in the discovery cohort were randomly divided in a 7:3 ratio. The study also compared thyroid tissue and blood T-cell repertoires from more than five Graves' hyperthyroidism patients. After sampling, hyperthyroidism patients received methimazole starting at 30 mg daily, and ophthalmopathy patients received high-dose intravenous methylprednisolone. According to the paper, TCR Vbeta CDR3 sequencing was carried out on 135 peripheral blood samples, which came from 40 to 45 ophthalmopathy, 70 to 80 hyperthyroidism and 17 progressor patients. Results the study describes overall, beyond this receptor: Blood samples also contained most of the expanded thyroid clonotypes (frequency above 0.001), which suggests that blood repertoires may reflect thyroid immune responses. Sample size was not statistically predetermined, and blinding of investigators to group allocation was not performed. In validation, the model predicted progression to ophthalmopathy with 60% to 71% sensitivity and roughly 75% specificity, a median of 6.5 months before onset. A 13 V-J signature model separated ophthalmopathy from stable hyperthyroidism, with around 88% sensitivity and approximately 81% specificity in cross-validation and 80%/75% in testing.

Stable Graves' hyperthyroidism was defined as no progression to ophthalmopathy during 18 months of follow-up. The hyperthyroidism patients were between 18 and 65 years old and newly diagnosed, with a disease duration of less than 2 months. Any patient with an uncontrolled infection, another autoimmune disease, pregnancy or lactation was excluded. Diagnoses relied on clinical symptoms, serum thyroxine and TRAb, thyroid ultrasound and orbital computed tomography. PBMCs were separated from 8 to 10 ml of fresh peripheral blood using Ficoll-Paque density gradient centrifugation. Trizol reagent was used to extract total RNA, and RNA quality was then checked on an Agilent 2100 Bioanalyzer. This clonotype was seen only a few times. Its antigen is currently not known. No clone much larger than this one lies a single base away; base qualities are absent. Amplification of TCR beta CDR3 regions was carried out from RNA transcripts. For the first round of RT-PCR on the TCR CDR3, the HTBI primer set was used together with the Qiagen OneStep RT-PCR kit. The libraries were constructed in a second round of multiplex PCR and then size-selected and purified. The libraries were sequenced on an Illumina HiSeq2000 using paired-end 100 bp reads. Regarding the original processing steps: Raw data were processed with SOAPnuke, discarding reads with adapters, uncalled bases, mean Phred below 15, or no exact constant-primer or identifier match. COPE v1.2.5 was used to merge the high-quality paired reads, and each unique nucleotide sequence was defined as a clonotype. Clonotypes were aligned to IMGT TRBV, TRBD and TRBJ reference segments using MiTCR v1.1. The analysis included only V-J combinations with a frequency above 0.0001, which together covered approximately 99% of the repertoires. A TCS score was defined as the ratio between F50 (clonal expansion) and ExV (chaos), using BLOSUM62-based TCRdist between CDR3 peptides within each V-J. Welch's t-statistics and random forest reduced 500 to 650 V-J features to roughly 13, which were used in a naive Bayes classifier (R e1071). The public reads were reprocessed in TCRdb via fastp at Q25 and MiXCR, keeping in-frame beta chains. Each entry is one CDR3 protein sequence, shown with its most common DNA and genes. TCRdb, not the authors, supplied the V and J calls. Recorded for this sample are approximately 420,000 distinct CDR3 sequences; under 15% of them occurred a single time. About 30% of the sample comes from the top ten.

The CDR1 and CDR2 encoded by the germline V gene are KGHDR and SFDVKD. Including cysteine and phenylalanine, the CDR3 has 14 amino acids. Kept here is only the CDR3 DNA, which spans 42 bases and is read in frame from base 1. Trimmed from V: 10 bases; trimmed from J: 5 bases; junction bases lacking a gene match: 11. The sequence joins TRBV24-1 to TRBJ2-3; 7 bases in between match TRBD2. What was sequenced was blood. This clonotype was obtained from a woman aged 30 to 39 with Graves' hyperthyroidism. Here is the DNA: TGTGCCACTTCTCCGGCGGGAGCTGAAGATACGCAGTATTTT. This yields the protein CATSPAGAEDTQYF.